These T cell receptor beta chains were read from a single sample in a study of identical twins. TCRdb reprocessed the 5' RACE reads via MiXCR and lists one record per CDR3 protein. The table shows 250,000 to 300,000 distinct CDR3 sequences, with about 8.9% occurring only once. This sample was also put to use in a study of yellow fever vaccine responses in identical twins.

Sequencing was carried out using CD8+ T cells sorted from blood. The receptor source for this set is a woman between 18 and 29 years old in good health. CDR3s leave out the opening cysteine and the closing phenylalanine or tryptophan. The size of a clone is reported for some rows only, either as once, few or many, or as a class for expanded clones.

cdr3_length clone_size v_call cdr3_aa
12 many TRBV20-1 SASSRGRFYEQF
13 - TRBV7-8 ASSLLAVDREEAF
13 many TRBV12-3/TRBV12-4 ASSTGTISSYEQY
11 - TRBV29-1 SVLTGNSYEQY
12 - TRBV4-3 ASSQALTDYGYT
13 - TRBV7-9 ASSLGPVITDTQY
11 - TRBV7-8 ASSLITNQPQH
12 - TRBV10-1 ASSPTSNTDTQY
14 - TRBV7-8 ASSLYRDRVEEPQH
10 many TRBV29-1 SVWLEQETQY
11 - TRBV5-1 ASSFDRNYEQY
11 few TRBV7-8 ASSDRVVNEQF
10 many TRBV27 ASGWTGYEQY
13 many TRBV4-2 ASSPTQGVVSPLH
12 few TRBV15 ATSREGEASGYT
15 few TRBV11-2 ASSLGTQGGYSYEQY
18 - TRBV20-1 SARDQMGSGRASPYNEQF
10 many TRBV7-9 ASSFPYNEQF
11 few TRBV6-5 ASSFTTRDTQY
12 few TRBV6-4 ASWTSGGAETQY
10 - TRBV5-6 ASSLGTNQQY
14 few TRBV3-1 ASSQVRAEQGAEQY
13 many TRBV15 ATSRDPDSTDTQY
11 - TRBV7-2 ASSYPPGPLSF
14 - TRBV7-9 ASSLRDHHRTDTQY
9 - TRBV29-1 SVGDSYEQY
17 few TRBV27 ASSPKGTSGLLAKNIQY
10 - TRBV6-2/TRBV6-3 ASSYQVTEQY
12 many TRBV28 ASSRTGDYYEQY
13 - TRBV20-1 SARVRGGQLDEQF
12 - TRBV6-5 ASSYTGGEYGYT
12 few TRBV20-1 SAAASGLYNEQF
13 - TRBV6-2/TRBV6-3 ASSSTGMLNTEAF
13 few TRBV15 ATSYYRGDTYEQY
13 few TRBV6-1 ASSDTPDRIHEQY
11 many TRBV6-2/TRBV6-3 ASSYREQETQY
12 few TRBV28 ASTLGGSTGELF
11 few TRBV6-5 ASSYSHRNEQF
14 many TRBV6-5 ASSYSFGGTTDTQY
13 many TRBV4-1 ASSQGNLIGHEQY
11 - TRBV12-5 ASGTSSDNEQF
14 - TRBV20-1 SARGITSGFSYEQY
14 once TRBV3-1 AGSPPPLTGADTQY
11 few TRBV28 ASSLRSTYEQY
13 few TRBV7-8 ASSYHSGRAPEQF
9 - TRBV29-1 SVLLAREQY
11 many TRBV6-2/TRBV6-3 ASSSGLVGTQY
11 few TRBV4-3 ASSQVGIHEQF
16 many TRBV20-1 SARDLWDRGLNNEKLF
12 - TRBV7-9 ASMGTGGTGELF
13 - TRBV4-3 ASSQDYPGNYGYT
13 few TRBV7-2 ASSFGPAGHNEQF
15 many TRBV6-5 ASSYSRSVREGETQY
12 many TRBV7-2 ASSPGSQPNEQF
13 - TRBV12-3/TRBV12-4 ASSPDRAIYYEQY